Listed here are 14 T cell receptor beta chains from one sample, sequenced in a study of OX40 agonist ivuxolimab in advanced cancers. The table came from immunoSEQ multiplex PCR; TCRdb's copy has only in-frame clones and leaves some out. The sample holds fewer than 85,000 clones; 90% are singletons and the top ten take approximately 0.69%. The source material was CD4+ or CD8+ T cells sorted from blood, sampled in a trial of the OX40 agonist ivuxolimab. Every receptor here comes from an adult with an advanced solid tumor such as melanoma, head and neck, liver or kidney cancer.

This clone is a singleton in its sample. The junction shows a germline mismatch at one end, possibly a read error. The gene calls are TRBV5-3 and TRBJ2-7; D ambiguous. TRBV5-3 is flagged as an ORF with uncertain function. The CDR3 is 13 amino acids. The CDR3, as DNA: TGTGCCAGCAGCTTACCCTCGGGCTACGAGCAGTACTTC. Translated: CASSLPSGYEQYF.

V and J are TRBV18 and TRBJ1-2; D is perhaps TRBD1 (5 bases). With 3 bases removed from V and 3 bases from J, the gap between germline ends came to 11 bases. The CDR3 consists of 14 residues. Germline assignment: CDR1 KGHSH and CDR2 LQKENI. In nucleotides, the CDR3 is TGTGCCAGCTCACCTTCGGGGGGAGACTATGGCTACACCTTC. Protein: CASSPSGGDYGYTF.

The chain recombines TRBV7-2 with TRBJ2-2; D possibly uses TRBD1 or TRBD2 (6 bases each). Deletions cut 7 bases from V and 2 bases from J, with 14 bases between. The germline gives CDR1 SGHTA, CDR2 FQGNSA. The CDR3 covers 15 residues. This CDR3 reads CASTPSGANTGELFF. The CDR3, as DNA: TGTGCCAGCACTCCCTCGGGGGCTAACACCGGGGAGCTGTTTTTT.

The rearrangement links TRBV7-2 to TRBJ1-5; D is uncertain. V lost 1 base and J 5 bases, leaving 9 bases between the germline ends. Germline V gene data show CDR1 as SGHTA and CDR2 as FQGNSA. This CDR3 is 14 amino acids long. Here the CDR3 reads CASSLDGGDQPQHF. In DNA, the CDR3 is TGTGCCAGCAGCTTAGATGGAGGAGATCAGCCCCAGCATTTT.

This chain links TRBV19 with TRBJ1-1; TRBD1 agrees at 10 bases. This CDR3 region has 16 residues. CDR1 is LNHDA, CDR2 SQIVND, per germline (reference sequence). Trimming cost V 7 bases and J 3 bases; bases outside gene matches: 11. CDR3 residues: CASIRGGQGRYTEAFF. The DNA for the CDR3 is TGTGCCAGTATCAGGGGGGGACAGGGGAGGTACACTGAAGCTTTCTTT.

The J gene is TRBJ2-4, the V gene TRBV7-3, with 9 bases lining up with TRBD2. This CDR3 region has 13 residues. CDR1 is SGHTA, CDR2 FQGTGA, per germline. V lost 2 bases and J lost 7; bases outside the gene matches: 0. CDR3 DNA sequence: TGTGCCAGCAGCTTAGGGACTAGCAACATTCAGTACTTC. Translating gives CASSLGTSNIQYF. The full variable domain, its missing parts supplied by reference TRBV7-3 and TRBJ2-4, is GAGVSQTPSNKVTEKGKYVELRCDPISGHTALYWYRQSLGQGPEFLIYFQGTGAADDSGLPNDRFFAVRPEGSVSTLKIQRTERGDSAVYLCASSLGTSNIQYFGAGTRLSVL.

J is TRBJ1-2 and V is TRBV27; 7 bases map to TRBD1. Trimming took 6 bases from V and 4 from J; bases not matched to a gene: 5. Germline V gene data show CDR1 as MNHEY and CDR2 as SMNVEV (reference sequence). The CDR3 covers 13 residues. CDR3 region: CASRRTGSYGYTF. CDR3 coding DNA: TGTGCCAGCAGACGGACAGGAAGCTATGGCTACACCTTC.

V gene TRBV6-5 combines with J gene TRBJ1-4; a weak D match, TRBD1 (5 bases). The CDR3 runs 14 residues. The germline V gene has CDR1 MNHEY and CDR2 SVGAGI. With 5 bases removed from V and 4 bases from J, the gap between germline ends came to 11 bases. The CDR3 region is CASSLDSLNEKLFF. DNA of the CDR3: TGTGCCAGCAGTCTCGACAGTCTTAATGAAAAACTGTTTTTT.

The chain links TRBV7-2 to TRBJ2-7, with D possibly matching TRBD2 (7 bases). V was clipped by 3 bases and J by 3 bases, with 21 bases between them. CDR3 length equals 17 residues. Germline CDR1 reads SGHTA; CDR2 reads FQGNSA. The CDR3 protein is CASSFRMGGPGLYEQYF. Written as DNA, the CDR3 is TGTGCCAGCAGCTTTCGCATGGGGGGGCCGGGGCTCTACGAGCAGTACTTC. Variable domain in full (rest from reference TRBV7-2 and TRBJ2-7): GAGVSQSPSNKVTEKGKDVELRCDPISGHTALYWYRQSLGQGLEFLIYFQGNSAPDKSGLPSDRFSAERTGGSVSTLTIQRTQQEDSAVYLCASSFRMGGPGLYEQYFGPGTRLTVT.

The chain is built from TRBV11-2 and TRBJ1-1; D gene uncertain. This CDR3 has 14 residues. Trimming took off 5 bases at V and 0 bases at J, with 10 bases between the two ends. Germline V gives CDR1 SGHAT, CDR2 FQNNGV. In nucleotides, the CDR3 is TGTGCCAGCAGCGTACGTCCTATGAACACTGAAGCTTTCTTT. Protein product: CASSVRPMNTEAFF.

This chain joins TRBV5-1 and TRBJ2-7, with no clear D. The CDR3 is made up of 13 amino acids. Trimming removed 0 bases at V and 2 bases at J, with 6 bases between. The germline gives CDR1 SGHRS, CDR2 YFSETQ. The CDR3 loop is CASSLAPAYEQYF. As DNA, the CDR3 is TGCGCCAGCAGCTTGGCACCCGCCTACGAGCAGTACTTC.

This chain joins TRBV21-1 and TRBJ1-5; TRBD1 is the table's D call and was not checked against the DNA. TRBV21-1 has pseudogene status. The CDR3 is 16 residues long. CDR3 bases: TGTGCCAGCAGCATCACAGGGGCTCGTAGCAATCAGCCCCAGCATTTT. Translated, it gives CASSITGARSNQPQHF.

The chain carries TRBV7-9 and TRBJ2-3; 7 bases agree with TRBD2. With V trimmed by 5 bases and J by 2 bases, 13 bases remained unmatched. The CDR3 length is 17 residues. The germline CDR1 and CDR2 sequences are SEHNR and FQNEAQ (reference sequence). The CDR3 sequence is CASSPHLGREHTDTQYF. The CDR3 DNA follows: TGTGCCAGCAGCCCGCATCTGGGGCGGGAGCACACAGATACGCAGTATTTT. The full variable domain, with the rest looked up from reference TRBV7-9 and TRBJ2-3, is DTGVSQNPRHKITKRGQNVTFRCDPISEHNRLYWYRQTLGQGPEFLTYFQNEAQLEKSRLLSDRFSAERPKGSFSTLEIQRTEQGDSAMYLCASSPHLGREHTDTQYFGPGTRLTVL.

The rearrangement links TRBV7-3 to TRBJ2-3; tentatively, D is TRBD1 (6 bases). This CDR3 comprises 14 residues. V was clipped by 3 bases and J by 2 bases, with 9 bases between them. Germline lookup yields CDR1 SGHTA and CDR2 FQGTGA. The CDR3 sequence: CASSLTGTTDTQYF. Here the CDR3 DNA reads TGTGCCAGCAGCTTGACAGGAACCACAGATACGCAGTATTTT.